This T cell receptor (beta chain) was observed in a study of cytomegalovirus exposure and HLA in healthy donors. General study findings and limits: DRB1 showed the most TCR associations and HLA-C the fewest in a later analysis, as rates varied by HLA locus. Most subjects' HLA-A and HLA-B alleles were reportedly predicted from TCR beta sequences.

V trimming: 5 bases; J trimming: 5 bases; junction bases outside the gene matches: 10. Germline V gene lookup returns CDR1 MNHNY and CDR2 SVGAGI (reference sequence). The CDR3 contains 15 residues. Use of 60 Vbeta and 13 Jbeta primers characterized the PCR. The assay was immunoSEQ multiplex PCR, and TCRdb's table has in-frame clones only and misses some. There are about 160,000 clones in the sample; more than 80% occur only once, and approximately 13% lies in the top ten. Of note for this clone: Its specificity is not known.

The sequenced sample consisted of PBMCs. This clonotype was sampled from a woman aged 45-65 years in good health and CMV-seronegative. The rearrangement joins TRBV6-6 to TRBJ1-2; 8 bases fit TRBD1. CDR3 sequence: CASSTDRESWYGYTF. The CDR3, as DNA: TGTGCCAGCAGTACGGACAGGGAGTCATGGTATGGCTACACCTTC.